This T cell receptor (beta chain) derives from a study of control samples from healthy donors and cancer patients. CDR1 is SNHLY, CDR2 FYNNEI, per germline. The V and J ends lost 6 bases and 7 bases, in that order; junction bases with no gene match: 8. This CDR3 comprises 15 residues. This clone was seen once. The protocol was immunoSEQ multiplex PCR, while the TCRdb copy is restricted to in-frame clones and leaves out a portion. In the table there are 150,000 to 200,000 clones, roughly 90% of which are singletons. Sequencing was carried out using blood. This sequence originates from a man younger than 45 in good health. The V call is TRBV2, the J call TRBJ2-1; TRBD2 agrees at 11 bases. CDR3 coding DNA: TGTGCCAGCAGATATAGCGGGAGGGCCGGTAATGAGCAGTTCTTC. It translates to CASRYSGRAGNEQFF.